This T cell receptor beta chain was captured by sequencing in a study of control samples from healthy donors and cancer patients. The table came from immunoSEQ multiplex PCR; TCRdb's copy has only in-frame clones and leaves some out. The sample holds tens of thousands of clones, approximately 89% seen once. The ends were cut back, 6 bases at V and 1 base at J, with 13 bases in the middle. In germline, CDR1 is MNHEY, CDR2 SVGAGI. The CDR3 sequence is 15 residues long. The clonotype was recovered from a man in his sixties with colorectal cancer. This chain uses TRBV6-5 with TRBJ1-5, with D uncertain. The sequencing sample was made of PBMCs. CDR3 amino acids: CASRADRRSNQPQHF. CDR3 in DNA: TGTGCCAGCAGGGCGGACCGGCGGAGCAATCAGCCCCAGCATTTT.